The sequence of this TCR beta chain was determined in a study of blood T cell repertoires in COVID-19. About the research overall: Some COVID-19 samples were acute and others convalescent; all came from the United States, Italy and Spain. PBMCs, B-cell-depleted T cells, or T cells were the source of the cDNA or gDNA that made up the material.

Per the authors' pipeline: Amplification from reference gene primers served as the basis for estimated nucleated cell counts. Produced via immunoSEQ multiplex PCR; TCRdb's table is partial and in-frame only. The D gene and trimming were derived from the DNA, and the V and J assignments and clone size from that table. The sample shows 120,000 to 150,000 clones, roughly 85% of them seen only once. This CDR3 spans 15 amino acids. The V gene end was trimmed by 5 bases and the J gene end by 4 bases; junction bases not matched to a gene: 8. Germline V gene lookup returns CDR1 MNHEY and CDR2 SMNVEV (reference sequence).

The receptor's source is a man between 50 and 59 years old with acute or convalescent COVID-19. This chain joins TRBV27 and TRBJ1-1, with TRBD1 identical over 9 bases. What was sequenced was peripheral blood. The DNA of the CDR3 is TGTGCCAGCAGTCTAGGACAGGGGTGGTCCACTGAAGCTTTCTTT. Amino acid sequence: CASSLGQGWSTEAFF.